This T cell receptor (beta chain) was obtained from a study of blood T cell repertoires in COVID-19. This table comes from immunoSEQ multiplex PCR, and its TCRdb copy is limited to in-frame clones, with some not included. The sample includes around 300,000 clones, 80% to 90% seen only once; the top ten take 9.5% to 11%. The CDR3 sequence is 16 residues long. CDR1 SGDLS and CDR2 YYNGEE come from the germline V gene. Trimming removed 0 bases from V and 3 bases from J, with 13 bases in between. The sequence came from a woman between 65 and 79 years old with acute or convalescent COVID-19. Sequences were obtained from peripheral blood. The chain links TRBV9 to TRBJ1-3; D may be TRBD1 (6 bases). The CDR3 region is CASSVVGGEVGNTIYF. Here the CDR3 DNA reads TGTGCCAGCAGCGTAGTAGGGGGGGAAGTTGGAAACACCATATATTTT.